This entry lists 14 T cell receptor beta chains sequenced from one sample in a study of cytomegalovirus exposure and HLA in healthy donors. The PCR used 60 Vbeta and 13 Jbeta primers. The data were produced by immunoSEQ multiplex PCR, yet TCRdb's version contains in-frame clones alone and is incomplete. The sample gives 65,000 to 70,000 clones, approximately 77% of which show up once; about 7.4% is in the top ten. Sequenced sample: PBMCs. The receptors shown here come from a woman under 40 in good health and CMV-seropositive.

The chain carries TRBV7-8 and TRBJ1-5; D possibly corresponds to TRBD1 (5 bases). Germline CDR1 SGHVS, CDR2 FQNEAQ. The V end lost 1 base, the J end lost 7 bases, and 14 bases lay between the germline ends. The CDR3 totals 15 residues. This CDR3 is CASSLVEGQWQPQHF. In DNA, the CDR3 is TGTGCCAGCAGCTTAGTGGAGGGGCAGTGGCAGCCCCAGCATTTT. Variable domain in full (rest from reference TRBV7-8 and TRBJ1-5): GAGVSQSPRYKVAKRGQDVALRCDPISGHVSLFWYQQALGQGPEFLTYFQNEAQLDKSGLPSDRFFAERPEGSVSTLKIQRTQQEDSAVYLCASSLVEGQWQPQHFGDGTRLSIL.

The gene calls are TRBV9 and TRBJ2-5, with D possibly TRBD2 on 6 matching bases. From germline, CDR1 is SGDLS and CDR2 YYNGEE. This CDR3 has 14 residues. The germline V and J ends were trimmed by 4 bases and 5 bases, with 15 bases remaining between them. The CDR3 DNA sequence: TGTGCCAGCAGCCCGCGCGGAGGGAGGGAGACCCAGTACTTC. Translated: CASSPRGGRETQYF.

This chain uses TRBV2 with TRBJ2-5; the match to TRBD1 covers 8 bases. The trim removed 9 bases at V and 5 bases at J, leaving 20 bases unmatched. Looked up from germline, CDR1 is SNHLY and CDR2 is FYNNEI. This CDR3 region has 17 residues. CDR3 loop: CASNDLSNRGDRETQYF. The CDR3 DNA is TGTGCCAGTAATGACCTTTCCAACAGGGGGGACCGGGAGACCCAGTACTTC.

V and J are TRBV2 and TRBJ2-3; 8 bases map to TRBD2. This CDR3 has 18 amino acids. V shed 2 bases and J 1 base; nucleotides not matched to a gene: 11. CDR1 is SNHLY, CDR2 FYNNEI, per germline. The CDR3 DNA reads TGTGCCAGCAGTGAATTTGAGAGGGGACTAGGCGGCACAGATACGCAGTATTTT. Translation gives CASSEFERGLGGTDTQYF. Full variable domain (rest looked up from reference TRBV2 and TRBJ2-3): EPEVTQTPSHQVTQMGQEVILRCVPISNHLYFYWYRQILGQKVEFLVSFYNNEISEKSEIFDDQFSVERPDGSNFTLKIRSTKLEDSAMYFCASSEFERGLGGTDTQYFGPGTRLTVL.

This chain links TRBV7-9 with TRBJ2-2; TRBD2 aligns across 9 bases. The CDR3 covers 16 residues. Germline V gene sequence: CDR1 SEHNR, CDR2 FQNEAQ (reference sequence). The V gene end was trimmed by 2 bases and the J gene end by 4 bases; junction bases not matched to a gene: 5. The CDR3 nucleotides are TGTGCCAGCAGCTTACGGCTAGCGGGGCCCACCGGGGAGCTGTTTTTT. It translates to CASSLRLAGPTGELFF.

In nucleotides, the CDR3 is TGTGCCAGCAGCAAGGCCACGGAGCAGTTCTTC. Protein product: CASSKATEQFF. V is TRBV21-1 and J is TRBJ2-1; TRBD1, as called in the table, went unchecked against the DNA. TRBV21-1 corresponds to a pseudogene. There are 11 residues in the CDR3.

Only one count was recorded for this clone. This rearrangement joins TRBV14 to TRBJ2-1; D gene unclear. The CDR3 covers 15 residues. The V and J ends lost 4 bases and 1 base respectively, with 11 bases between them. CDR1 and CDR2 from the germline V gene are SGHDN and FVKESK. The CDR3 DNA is TGTGCCAGCAGCCTTTCAAAAACTTCCTACAATGAGCAGTTCTTC. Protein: CASSLSKTSYNEQFF. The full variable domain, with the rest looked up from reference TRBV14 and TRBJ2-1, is EAGVTQFPSHSVIEKGQTVTLRCDPISGHDNLYWYRRVMGKEIKFLLHFVKESKQDESGMPNNRFLAERTGGTYSTLKVQPAELEDSGVYFCASSLSKTSYNEQFFGPGTRLTVL.

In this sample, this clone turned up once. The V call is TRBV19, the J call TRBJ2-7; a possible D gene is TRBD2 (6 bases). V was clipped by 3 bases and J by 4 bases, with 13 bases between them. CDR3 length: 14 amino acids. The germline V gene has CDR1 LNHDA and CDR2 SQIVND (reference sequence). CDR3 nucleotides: TGTGCCAGTAGTATCTTCGACGGGAGTTACGAGCAGTACTTC. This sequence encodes CASSIFDGSYEQYF. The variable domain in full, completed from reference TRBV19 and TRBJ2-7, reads DGGITQSPKYLFRKEGQNVTLSCEQNLNHDAMYWYRQDPGQGLRLIYYSQIVNDFQKGDIAEGYSVSREKKESFPLTVTSAQKNPTAFYLCASSIFDGSYEQYFGPGTRLTVT.

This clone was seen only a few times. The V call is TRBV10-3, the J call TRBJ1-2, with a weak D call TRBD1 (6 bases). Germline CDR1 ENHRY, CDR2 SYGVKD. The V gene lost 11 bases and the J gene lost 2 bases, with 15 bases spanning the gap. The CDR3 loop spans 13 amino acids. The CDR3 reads CAESDSSNYGYTF. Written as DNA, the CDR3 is TGTGCCGAGTCGGACAGTTCCAACTATGGCTACACCTTC.

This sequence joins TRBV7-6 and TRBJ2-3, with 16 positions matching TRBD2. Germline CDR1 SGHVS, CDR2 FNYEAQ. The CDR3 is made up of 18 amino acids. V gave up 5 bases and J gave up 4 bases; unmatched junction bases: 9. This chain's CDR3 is CASSPGGLAGGPPDTQYF. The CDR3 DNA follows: TGTGCCAGCAGCCCGGGGGGACTAGCGGGAGGGCCTCCAGATACGCAGTATTTT.

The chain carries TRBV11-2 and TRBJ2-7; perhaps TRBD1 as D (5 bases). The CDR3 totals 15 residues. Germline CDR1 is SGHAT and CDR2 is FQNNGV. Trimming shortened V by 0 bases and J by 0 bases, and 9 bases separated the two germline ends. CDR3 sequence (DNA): TGTGCCAGCAGCTTAGATCGACAGAACTCCTACGAGCAGTACTTC. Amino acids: CASSLDRQNSYEQYF.

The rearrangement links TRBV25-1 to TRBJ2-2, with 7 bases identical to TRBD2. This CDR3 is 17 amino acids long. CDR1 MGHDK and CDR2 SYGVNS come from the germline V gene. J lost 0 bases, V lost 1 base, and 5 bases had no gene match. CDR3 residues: CASSEWGGPTNTGELFF. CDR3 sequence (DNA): TGTGCCAGCAGTGAATGGGGGGGTCCCACGAACACCGGGGAGCTGTTTTTT.

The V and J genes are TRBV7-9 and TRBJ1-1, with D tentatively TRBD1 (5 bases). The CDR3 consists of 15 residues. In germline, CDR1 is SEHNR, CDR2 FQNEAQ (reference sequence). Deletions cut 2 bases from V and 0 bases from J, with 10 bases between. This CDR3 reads CASSLTRALNTEAFF. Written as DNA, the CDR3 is TGTGCCAGCAGCTTAACCAGGGCATTGAACACTGAAGCTTTCTTT.

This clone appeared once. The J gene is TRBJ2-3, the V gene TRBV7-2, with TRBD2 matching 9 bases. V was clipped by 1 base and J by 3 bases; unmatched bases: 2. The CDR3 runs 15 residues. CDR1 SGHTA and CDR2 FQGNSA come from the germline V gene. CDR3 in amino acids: CASSLGGRGTDTQYF. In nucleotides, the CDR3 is TGTGCCAGCAGCTTAGGCGGGAGGGGAACAGATACGCAGTATTTT.